Listed below are T cell receptor beta chains from one sample, sequenced in a study of blood T cell repertoires in COVID-19. Here immunoSEQ multiplex PCR was the method, and the copy in TCRdb shows in-frame clones only, minus some. The table has some 180,000 clones, around 83% seen once. The sample comprised peripheral blood. The receptor set was obtained from a woman aged 70-85 years who had recovered from COVID-19. Both conserved end residues are part of each CDR3. D genes are given only for firm matches. Rows may omit the clone size; those that give it use once, few, many or a size class.

j_call	v_call	clone_size	d_call	cdr3_aa	cdr3_nt
TRBJ1-5	TRBV28	-	TRBD1	CASSLSTGHSNQPQHF	TGTGCCAGCAGTTTATCGACAGGGCATAGCAATCAGCCCCAGCATTTT
TRBJ1-1	TRBV9	-	-	CASSVVEGQGYTEAFF	TGTGCCAGCAGCGTAGTGGAGGGGCAGGGCTACACTGAAGCTTTCTTT
TRBJ2-7	TRBV15	-	-	CATSPAGAATPRYF	TGTGCCACCAGCCCAGCTGGGGCAGCCACCCCTCGGTACTTC
TRBJ1-2	TRBV5-1	-	-	CASTEGGGYTF	TGCGCCAGCACGGAGGGTGGCGGCTACACCTTC
TRBJ2-7	TRBV5-1	many	-	CASSAGYLYEQYF	TGCGCCAGCAGCGCGGGATACTTATACGAGCAGTACTTC
TRBJ2-5	TRBV4-1	once	TRBD2	CASSQGRGLIQETQYF	TGCGCCAGCAGCCAAGGTCGGGGACTAATTCAAGAGACCCAGTACTTC
TRBJ1-6	TRBV5-1	-	TRBD1	CASSSDRGPLHF	TGCGCCAGCAGCTCAGACAGGGGGCCCCTCCACTTT
TRBJ1-1	TRBV18	-	-	CASSPQEGSAEAFF	TGTGCCAGCTCACCCCAGGAGGGGTCGGCTGAAGCTTTCTTT
TRBJ1-1	TRBV6-4	-	TRBD1	CAGSRDRGGTEAFF	TGTGCCGGCAGCCGGGACAGGGGGGGCACTGAAGCTTTCTTT
TRBJ1-5	TRBV28	few	-	CASSLYGTPEYSNQPQHF	TGTGCCAGCAGTTTATATGGGACACCGGAGTATAGCAATCAGCCCCAGCATTTT
TRBJ2-5	TRBV11-2	-	-	CASSLARTETQYF	TGTGCCAGCAGCTTAGCCCGGACTGAGACCCAGTACTTC
TRBJ2-2	TRBV10-3	-	TRBD1	CAISVRDRGLGGTGELFF	TGTGCCATCAGTGTCCGGGACAGGGGGCTCGGGGGCACCGGGGAGCTGTTTTTT